This T cell receptor beta chain was sequenced during a study of shared clonotypes between healthy human individuals. CDR1 and CDR2 (germline): SQVTM, ANQGSEA. Between the trimmed V and J ends, which lost 6 bases and 0 bases, there was a span of 11 bases. The CDR3 runs 13 residues. Terminally differentiated effector memory CD45RA+ cells were excluded from the naive CD8 cells, which were CD45RO-negative and positively selected for CCR7. Per the authors' pipeline: In the immunoSEQ data, sequences were junction-only and lacked quality scores, so filtering differed. The assay was immunoSEQ multiplex PCR, and TCRdb's table has in-frame clones only and misses some. V and J calls and clone size are as listed in that table; D and trimming were resolved from the DNA. The sample shows some 2.1 million clones, just under 95% of them seen only once.

The chain links TRBV29-1 to TRBJ1-1; D is uncertain. The sequence derives from a man aged 18 to 35 in good health. The material sequenced was naive CD8+ T cells sorted from blood. CDR3 region: CSVLTTMNTEAFF. DNA of the CDR3: TGCAGCGTGTTGACAACCATGAACACTGAAGCTTTCTTT.